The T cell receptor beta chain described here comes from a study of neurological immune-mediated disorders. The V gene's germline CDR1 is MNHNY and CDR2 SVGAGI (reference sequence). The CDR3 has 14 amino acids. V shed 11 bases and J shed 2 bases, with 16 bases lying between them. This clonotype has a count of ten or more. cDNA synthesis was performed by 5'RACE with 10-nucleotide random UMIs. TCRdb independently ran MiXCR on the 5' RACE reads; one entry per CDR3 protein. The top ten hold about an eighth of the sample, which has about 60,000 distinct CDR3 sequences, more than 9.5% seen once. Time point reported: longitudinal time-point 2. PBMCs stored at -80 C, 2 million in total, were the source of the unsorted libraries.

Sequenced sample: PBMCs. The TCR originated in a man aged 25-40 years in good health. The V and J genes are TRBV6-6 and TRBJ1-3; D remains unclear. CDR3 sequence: CASSGPAAGNTIYF. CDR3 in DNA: TGTGCCTCCTCAGGCCCGGCGGCTGGAAACACCATATATTTT.